This passage covers 13 T cell receptor beta chains from one sample sequenced in a study of T cell responses to AZD1222 COVID-19 vaccine. Using immunoSEQ multiplex PCR, the repertoire was profiled, and TCRdb retains in-frame clones only, with some absent. Of 110,000 to 150,000 clones detected, more than 70% appear once; the ten largest clones hold about 3%. Sample: peripheral blood, taken on day 0 of AZD1222 vaccination. Source of these receptors: an adult in good health.

V gene TRBV27 combines with J gene TRBJ1-2; D not resolved. The CDR3 is 13 residues long. CDR1 and CDR2 from the germline V gene are MNHEY and SMNVEV (reference sequence). Trimming left V 11 bases short and J 1 base short, with 14 bases between. As DNA, the CDR3 is TGTGCCTCTTCTCCAGGCAGTAACTATGGCTACACCTTC. Its protein product is CASSPGSNYGYTF.

The chain recombines TRBV5-6 with TRBJ2-3; TRBD1 is a possible D gene (6 bases). CDR1 SGHDT and CDR2 YYEEEE come from the germline V gene. The CDR3 consists of 15 residues. Trimming removed 2 bases from V and 4 bases from J, with 14 bases in between. CDR3 sequence: CASSLPGTTSDTQYF. In nucleotides, the CDR3 is TGTGCCAGCAGCTTACCCGGGACAACGTCAGATACGCAGTATTTT.

The rearrangement joins TRBV2 to TRBJ1-2; the match to TRBD1 covers 9 bases. V was pared by 3 bases and J by 3 bases, with 5 bases of the junction left unmatched. Looked up from germline, CDR1 is SNHLY and CDR2 is FYNNEI. The CDR3 contains 15 residues. The CDR3 coding sequence is TGTGCCAGCAGTGATCCGGGACAGGGAGACTATGGCTACACCTTC. Amino acid sequence: CASSDPGQGDYGYTF.

The chain uses TRBV9 and TRBJ1-3; weak D call: TRBD1 (6 bases). Germline-derived CDR1 and CDR2 are SGDLS and YYNGEE. V gave up 4 bases and J gave up 1 base, with 9 bases separating them. The CDR3 contains 14 residues. In DNA form, the CDR3 reads TGTGCCAGCAGCCTTGGGACATCTGGAAACACCATATATTTT. It translates to CASSLGTSGNTIYF.

The gene calls are TRBV4-2 and TRBJ1-1; D remains ambiguous. CDR1 and CDR2 (germline): LGHNA, YNFKEQ. The CDR3 has 13 residues. V gave up 0 bases and J gave up 6 bases, with 8 bases separating them. CDR3 DNA: TGTGCCAGCAGCCAAGATCTGGCCGCTGAAGCTTTCTTT. Its translation: CASSQDLAAEAFF.

The chain carries TRBV28 and TRBJ2-7; TRBD2 matches 12 bases. Germline V CDR1 and CDR2: MDHEN, SYDVKM. V lost 3 bases, J lost 0 bases, and 6 bases stayed unmatched. There are 17 residues in the CDR3. CDR3 amino acids: CASSFGLAGQYSYEQYF. The CDR3 nucleotides read TGTGCCAGCAGTTTTGGACTAGCGGGACAATACTCCTACGAGCAGTACTTC. Based on the CDR3 plus reference TRBV28 and TRBJ2-7, the full variable domain is DVKVTQSSRYLVKRTGEKVFLECVQDMDHENMFWYRQDPGLGLRLIYFSYDVKMKEKGDIPEGYSVSREKKERFSLILESASTNQTSMYLCASSFGLAGQYSYEQYFGPGTRLTVT.

Remarks on this clone: The junction differs from germline at one of its ends, possibly a read error. The chain has TRBV3-1 (or the pseudogene TRBV3-2) and TRBJ1-1, with 7 bases fitting TRBD1. The germline V gene has CDR1 LGHDT and CDR2 YNNKEL (reference sequence). The CDR3 has 15 residues. The CDR3 sequence is CASSPGTARHTEAFF. In DNA form, the CDR3 reads TGTGCCAGCAGCCCAGGGACAGCCAGACACACAGAAGCTTTCTTT.

This chain links TRBV6-1 with TRBJ1-3; unclear D gene. V was trimmed by 2 bases and J by 4 bases, leaving 15 bases between them. Germline CDR1 and CDR2: MNHNS and SASEGT. CDR3 length: 16 amino acids. The CDR3 reads CASSEISTTRGNTIYF. CDR3 in DNA: TGTGCCAGCAGTGAAATCTCTACGACGCGAGGAAACACCATATATTTT.

The rearrangement uses TRBV25-1 and TRBJ1-3, with D unclear. The CDR3 covers 13 residues. V was clipped by 10 bases and J by 2 bases, with 12 bases between them. Germline lookup yields CDR1 MGHDK and CDR2 SYGVNS. The CDR3 nucleotides read TGTGCCATGGAGGGAGCGACTGGAAACACCATATATTTT. Translating it yields CAMEGATGNTIYF. Using reference TRBV25-1 and TRBJ1-3 for the parts outside the CDR3, the full variable domain is EADIYQTPRYLVIGTGKKITLECSQTMGHDKMYWYQQDPGMELHLIHYSYGVNSTEKGDLSSESTVSRIRTEHFPLTLESARPSHTSQYLCAMEGATGNTIYFGEGSWLTVV.

V is TRBV2 and J is TRBJ2-3, with TRBD2 matching over 14 bases. V gave up 9 bases and J gave up 4 bases; unmatched junction bases: 3. This CDR3 has 14 amino acids. Germline values: CDR1 SNHLY, CDR2 FYNNEI. CDR3 loop: CASTGLAGADTQYF. CDR3 in DNA: TGTGCCAGTACGGGACTAGCGGGAGCAGATACGCAGTATTTT.

The chain employs TRBV2 and TRBJ2-7, with 7 bases matching TRBD2. V shed 7 bases, J shed 3 bases, and the junction held 9 bases outside the gene matches. The CDR3 totals 14 residues. Looked up from germline, CDR1 is SNHLY and CDR2 is FYNNEI. The CDR3 reads CASTDGTNLYEQYF. Here the CDR3 DNA reads TGTGCCAGCACCGACGGGACTAACCTCTACGAGCAGTACTTC.

In nucleotides, the CDR3 is TGTGCCAGCAGGCCCGGAGGGCCCAACAATGAGCAGTTCTTC. Its translation: CASRPGGPNNEQFF. The chain carries TRBV7-2 and TRBJ2-1, with D perhaps TRBD2 (6 bases). CDR1 and CDR2 from the germline V gene are SGHTA and FQGNSA. V was cut by 6 bases and J by 5 bases, with 14 bases left in between. The CDR3 loop spans 14 amino acids.

This chain joins TRBV7-8 and TRBJ1-5; TRBD1 might be the D (6 bases). The germline V gene encodes CDR1 SGHVS and CDR2 FQNEAQ. The V and J ends lost 5 bases and 2 bases respectively, with 16 bases between them. This CDR3 comprises 16 residues. The DNA of the CDR3 is TGTGCCAGCAGCCAACGGACAGCCCGGGGCAATCAGCCCCAGCATTTT. It encodes CASSQRTARGNQPQHF.